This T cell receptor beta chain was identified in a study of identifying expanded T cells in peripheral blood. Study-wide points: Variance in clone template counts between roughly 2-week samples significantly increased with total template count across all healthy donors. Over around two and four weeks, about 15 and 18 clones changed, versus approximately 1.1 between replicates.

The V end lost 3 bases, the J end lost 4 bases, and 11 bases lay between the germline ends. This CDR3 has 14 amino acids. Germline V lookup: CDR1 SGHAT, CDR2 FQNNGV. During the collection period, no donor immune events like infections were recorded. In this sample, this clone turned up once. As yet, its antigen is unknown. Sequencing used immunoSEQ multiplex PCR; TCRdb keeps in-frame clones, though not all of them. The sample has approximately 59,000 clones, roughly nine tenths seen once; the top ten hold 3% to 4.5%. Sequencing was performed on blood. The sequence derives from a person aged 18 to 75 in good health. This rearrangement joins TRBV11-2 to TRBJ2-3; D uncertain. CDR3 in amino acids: CASSFLPAPDTQYF. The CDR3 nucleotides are TGTGCCAGCAGCTTTTTACCCGCCCCAGATACGCAGTATTTT.